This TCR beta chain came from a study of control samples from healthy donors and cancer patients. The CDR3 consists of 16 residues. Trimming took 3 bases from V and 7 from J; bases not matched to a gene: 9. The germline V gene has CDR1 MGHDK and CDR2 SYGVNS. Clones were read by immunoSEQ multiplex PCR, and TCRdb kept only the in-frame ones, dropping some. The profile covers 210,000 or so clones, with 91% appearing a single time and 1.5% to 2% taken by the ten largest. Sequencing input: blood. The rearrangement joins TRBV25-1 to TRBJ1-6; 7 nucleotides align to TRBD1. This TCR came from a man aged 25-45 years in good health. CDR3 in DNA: TGTGCCAGCAGTGACCGCCGACAGGGATGGAATTCACCCCTCCACTTT. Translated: CASSDRRQGWNSPLHF.